The T cell receptor beta chain under discussion was sequenced for a study of human T cells and chemical hapten exposure. Via MiXCR, TCRdb re-called the RACE reads, giving one row per CDR3 protein. Of fewer than 60,000 distinct CDR3 sequences in the sample, approximately 11% were seen once. This clonotype was seen repeatedly, ten times or more. Time point denoted: pre-sensitization, week 0. As to treatment: therapeutic diphenylcyclopropenone sensitization with weekly scalp DPC. Per germline, CDR1 MRHNA and CDR2 SNTAGT. Trimming shortened V by 0 bases and J by 8 bases, and 11 bases separated the two germline ends. This CDR3 comprises 14 residues.

The receptor was isolated from a woman in her thirties or forties with alopecia areata. Some clones in this sample may be carry-over from other donors' samples. Material: whole blood, obtained in connection with sensitization to the hapten diphenylcyclopropenone (DPC). V gene TRBV6-4 combines with J gene TRBJ2-1; maybe TRBD2 (5 bases). CDR3 DNA sequence: TGTGCCAGCAGTGACTCTGAGGGCATCGATGAGCAGTTCTTC. It is translated as CASSDSEGIDEQFF.